One TCR beta chain is described in this entry. Antigen: not known. CDR1 and CDR2 from the germline V gene are KGHSH and LQKENI. This CDR3 has 16 residues. The V and J ends lost 4 bases and 8 bases respectively, with 20 bases between them. The data are from a study of shared clonotypes between healthy human individuals. Findings of the study overall: Larger estimated richness was generally seen in naive subsets than in memory subsets. Unshared clonotypes carried lower generation probabilities than those common to all four donors.

Cells designated naive CD8 were CD45RO-negative and were positively selected for CCR7, with terminally differentiated effector memory CD45RA+ cells excluded. Nashville, Tennessee was home to all donors, each a Caucasian adult. The assay was carried out at the deep level. This table comes from immunoSEQ multiplex PCR, and its TCRdb copy is limited to in-frame clones, with some not included. The sample includes approximately 2,000,000 clones, around 93% of them seen just once. Input material: naive CD8+ T cells from PBMCs. This chain joins TRBV18 and TRBJ1-4; D gene uncertain. The TCR sequence derives from a man aged 18 to 30 in good health. Some clones in this sample may be carry-over from other donors' samples. The CDR3: CASSRLHSPSGEKLFF. In nucleotides, the CDR3 is TGTGCCAGCTCACGACTACACAGTCCCAGTGGCGAAAAACTGTTTTTT.